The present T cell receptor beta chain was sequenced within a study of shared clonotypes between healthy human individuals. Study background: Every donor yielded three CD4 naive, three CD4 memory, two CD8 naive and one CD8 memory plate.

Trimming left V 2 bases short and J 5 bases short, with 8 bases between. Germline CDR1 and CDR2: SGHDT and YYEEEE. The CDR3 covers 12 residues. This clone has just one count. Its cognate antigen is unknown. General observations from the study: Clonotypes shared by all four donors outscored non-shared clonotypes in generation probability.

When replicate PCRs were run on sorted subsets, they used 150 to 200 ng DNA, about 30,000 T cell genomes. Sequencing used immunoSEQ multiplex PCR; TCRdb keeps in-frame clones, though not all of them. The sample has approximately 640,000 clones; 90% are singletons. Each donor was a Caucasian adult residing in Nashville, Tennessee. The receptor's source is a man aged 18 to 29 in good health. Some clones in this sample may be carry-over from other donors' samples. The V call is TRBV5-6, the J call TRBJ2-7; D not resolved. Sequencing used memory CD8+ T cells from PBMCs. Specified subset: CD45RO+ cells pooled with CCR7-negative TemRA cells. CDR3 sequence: CASSFLRDEQYF. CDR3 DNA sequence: TGTGCCAGCAGCTTTCTCCGGGACGAGCAGTACTTC.